Shown below are 24 T cell receptor beta chains from a single sample sequenced in a study of CD8 T cells in ankylosing spondylitis. Via MiXCR, TCRdb re-called the 5' RACE reads, giving one row per CDR3 protein. Among approximately 140,000 distinct CDR3 sequences listed, approximately 48% were seen once. Sequenced sample: synovial fluid, either unsorted or a sorted T cell fraction (not recorded which). The receptors here all came from a male donor with ankylosing spondylitis.

This clonotype was observed a handful of times. The rearrangement uses TRBV3-1 and TRBJ1-2; D unclear. Germline loops: CDR1 LGHDT, CDR2 YNNKEL (reference sequence). This CDR3 spans 13 amino acids. Trimming took off 2 bases at V and 3 bases at J, with 7 bases between the two ends. CDR3 amino acids: CASSQYRHYGYTF. The CDR3 nucleotides are TGTGCCAGCAGCCAATACAGACACTATGGCTACACCTTC. Using reference TRBV3-1 and TRBJ1-2 for the parts outside the CDR3, the full variable domain is DTAVSQTPKYLVTQMGNDKSIKCEQNLGHDTMYWYKQDSKKFLKIMFSYNNKELIINETVPNRFSPKSPDKAHLNLHINSLELGDSAVYFCASSQYRHYGYTFGSGTRLTVV.

CDR3 amino acids: CASSLDFLLSYNEQFF. CDR3 DNA sequence: TGTGCCAGCAGCTTAGACTTCCTCCTCTCCTACAATGAGCAGTTCTTC. V usage is TRBV7-8 and J usage is TRBJ2-1; no clear D gene. V was pared by 1 base and J by 0 bases, with 10 bases between. The CDR3 spans 16 residues. From germline, CDR1 is SGHVS and CDR2 FQNEAQ.

The J gene is TRBJ1-5, the V gene TRBV7-2; unclear D gene. The germline V gene has CDR1 SGHTA and CDR2 FQGNSA. This CDR3 is built from 16 residues. V lost 5 bases, J lost 9 bases, and 23 bases lay in between. CDR3 DNA: TGTGCCAGCAGCCGTATCAGCTTTCTCCCCTTTCGGCCCCAGCATTTT. This encodes CASSRISFLPFRPQHF.

This chain joins TRBV7-8 and TRBJ2-5; 7 bases fit TRBD2. From germline, CDR1 is SGHVS and CDR2 FQNEAQ. This CDR3 comprises 18 residues. The junction had 11 bases not matched to a gene; V was cut back by 0 bases and J by 1 base. This CDR3 is CASSLAPAGEGIQETQYF. DNA of the CDR3: TGTGCCAGCAGCTTAGCGCCGGCGGGGGAAGGGATCCAAGAGACCCAGTACTTC.

The V and J genes are TRBV6-1 and TRBJ2-1; TRBD2 aligns across 12 bases. V was clipped by 6 bases and J by 0 bases; unmatched bases: 12. The CDR3 is made up of 19 amino acids. Germline CDR1 MNHNS, CDR2 SASEGT. In nucleotides, the CDR3 is TGTGCCAGCAGCCCCCGGCCTACTAGCGGGGGGACCTCCTACAATGAGCAGTTCTTC. It yields the protein CASSPRPTSGGTSYNEQFF.

The chain couples TRBV27 to TRBJ2-5; 8 nucleotides match TRBD1. The V segment lost 2 bases and the J segment 1 base; nucleotides outside the gene matches: 6. Germline values: CDR1 MNHEY, CDR2 SMNVEV (reference sequence). The CDR3 extends over 16 amino acids. The CDR3 DNA reads TGTGCCAGCAGTTTAAGACAGGGGACTCCCCAAGAGACCCAGTACTTC. Translating it yields CASSLRQGTPQETQYF.

V gene TRBV4-3 combines with J gene TRBJ2-1; 7 bases fit TRBD1. The germline CDR1 and CDR2 sequences are LGHNA and YSLEER. The CDR3 contains 16 residues. With 3 bases clipped from V and 3 bases from J, the junction kept 8 bases outside the gene matches. The CDR3 region is CASSQETGSGYNEQFF. CDR3 nucleotides: TGCGCCAGCAGCCAGGAGACAGGGTCGGGCTACAATGAGCAGTTCTTC.

CDR3 sequence reads: CASSSRTAGPFIPYEQYF. The CDR3 DNA follows: TGTGCCAGCAGCAGCCGGACGGCTGGGCCCTTTATTCCCTACGAGCAGTACTTC. The gene calls are TRBV11-2 and TRBJ2-7; no firm D call. Germline lookup yields CDR1 SGHAT and CDR2 FQNNGV. CDR3 size: 18 residues. V lost 5 bases, J lost 2 bases, and 25 bases lay in between.

Many counts were recorded for this clonotype. The V call is TRBV29-1, the J call TRBJ2-7, with a possible D match to TRBD1 (6 bases). V shed 4 bases and J shed 0 bases, with 16 bases lying between them. The CDR3 loop spans 15 amino acids. The V gene's germline CDR1 is SQVTM and CDR2 ANQGSEA. The CDR3 spells CSVGSQPDSSYEQYF. In DNA, the CDR3 is TGCAGCGTTGGAAGTCAACCGGACAGCTCCTACGAGCAGTACTTC.

This clonotype has at least ten counts. CDR3 DNA: TGTGCCTGGAGCGAAGGGTCAGGTTGGCCCGGGGAGCTGTTTTTT. This sequence encodes CAWSEGSGWPGELFF. J is TRBJ2-2 and V is TRBV30; no firm D call. Trimming left V 3 bases short and J 6 bases short, with 17 bases between. CDR3 length: 15 residues. CDR1 and CDR2 from the germline V gene are GTSNPN and SVGIG (reference sequence).

The chain uses TRBV29-1 and TRBJ2-1; D might be TRBD2 (5 bases). Trimming removed 5 bases from V and 12 bases from J, with 11 bases in between. The CDR3 loop spans 10 amino acids. Germline CDR1 reads SQVTM; CDR2 reads ANQGSEA. The DNA for the CDR3 is TGCAGCGTTTACGGGGTTAGGCAGTTCTTC. This gives the protein CSVYGVRQFF.

The chain recombines TRBV29-1 with TRBJ2-1; D possibly corresponds to TRBD2 (6 bases). CDR1 and CDR2 (germline): SQVTM, ANQGSEA. The CDR3 sequence is 13 residues long. V lost 4 bases, J lost 9 bases, and 16 bases lay in between. CDR3 nucleotide sequence: TGCAGCGTTGCAGTGGTCCACGGGGGTGAGCAGTTCTTC. This encodes CSVAVVHGGEQFF.

The chain recombines TRBV7-2 with TRBJ1-1; D not resolved. Germline values: CDR1 SGHTA, CDR2 FQGNSA. V lost 3 bases and J lost 10, with 18 bases in between. This CDR3 contains 14 residues. The CDR3 spells CASSFKSCLKGAFF. CDR3 bases: TGTGCCAGCAGCTTTAAAAGTTGTCTGAAAGGAGCTTTCTTT. Full variable domain (missing parts from reference TRBV7-2 and TRBJ1-1): GAGVSQSPSNKVTEKGKDVELRCDPISGHTALYWYRQSLGQGLEFLIYFQGNSAPDKSGLPSDRFSAERTGGSVSTLTIQRTQQEDSAVYLCASSFKSCLKGAFFGQGTRLTVV.

The chain recombines TRBV20-1 with TRBJ2-5; no definite D call. Germline values: CDR1 DFQATT, CDR2 SNEGSKA (reference sequence). V gave up 6 bases and J gave up 3 bases, with 23 bases separating them. The CDR3 covers 16 residues. CDR3 sequence reads: CSAPVLSPKVKETQYF. The CDR3 coding sequence is TGCAGTGCCCCTGTTTTAAGTCCTAAGGTTAAAGAGACCCAGTACTTC.

Many counts were recorded for this clonotype. V is TRBV4-3 and J is TRBJ2-1; no reliable D call. Looked up from germline, CDR1 is LGHNA and CDR2 is YSLEER. The CDR3 is 14 residues long. V was pared by 0 bases and J by 8 bases, with 11 bases between. The CDR3 reads CASSQESSWDEQFF. Written as DNA, the CDR3 is TGCGCCAGCAGCCAAGAAAGTAGCTGGGATGAGCAGTTCTTC.

The V and J genes are TRBV3-1 and TRBJ2-5, with a weak D call TRBD1 (5 bases). The CDR3 loop spans 16 amino acids. The germline V gene has CDR1 LGHDT and CDR2 YNNKEL (reference sequence). V lost 0 bases, J lost 7 bases, and 18 bases lay in between. CDR3 in DNA: TGTGCCAGCAGCCAAGATTGGCTTGGCAGGGCCGTGACCCAGTACTTC. Encoded protein: CASSQDWLGRAVTQYF.

The genes are TRBV20-1 and TRBJ1-1; D is ambiguous. Germline assignment: CDR1 DFQATT and CDR2 SNEGSKA (reference sequence). V was trimmed by 0 bases and J by 6 bases, leaving 5 bases between them. This CDR3 spans 11 amino acids. CDR3 region: CSARDRAEAFF. The CDR3 DNA is TGCAGTGCTAGAGATCGGGCTGAAGCTTTCTTT.

V and J are TRBV2 and TRBJ2-7; D is perhaps TRBD2 (6 bases). The V end lost 8 bases, the J end lost 3 bases, and 8 bases lay between the germline ends. CDR3 length: 11 residues. Germline lookup yields CDR1 SNHLY and CDR2 FYNNEI. The CDR3 reads CASRGNYEQYF. CDR3 coding DNA: TGTGCCAGCCGGGGGAACTACGAGCAGTACTTC.

This clonotype was counted a single time. The genes are TRBV5-1 and TRBJ1-2, with a tentative D call TRBD1 (6 bases). Germline V gene data show CDR1 as SGHRS and CDR2 as YFSETQ. The germline V and J ends were trimmed by 0 bases and 8 bases, with 8 bases remaining between them. CDR3 length: 12 residues. In DNA form, the CDR3 reads TGCGCCAGCAGCTTGGCCCAGGGGGGCTACACCTTC. This encodes CASSLAQGGYTF.

The table lists this clonotype with a few counts. The chain employs TRBV29-1 and TRBJ1-5; 8 nucleotides align to TRBD1. CDR1 is SQVTM, CDR2 ANQGSEA, per germline. The ends lost 6 bases at V and 4 bases at J; junction bases unmatched: 5. This CDR3 contains 13 residues. The CDR3 is CSVVTGDNQPQHF. The CDR3 DNA follows: TGCAGCGTCGTGACAGGGGATAATCAGCCCCAGCATTTT.

V gene TRBV2 combines with J gene TRBJ1-1; no reliable D call. V was trimmed by 4 bases and J by 0 bases, leaving 9 bases between them. The CDR3 is 14 amino acids. Germline CDR1 and CDR2: SNHLY and FYNNEI. CDR3 amino acids: CASSVGQMNTEAFF. The CDR3 nucleotides are TGTGCCAGCAGTGTAGGGCAGATGAACACTGAAGCTTTCTTT.

This rearrangement joins TRBV4-3 to TRBJ2-7, with D maybe TRBD2 (5 bases). Germline CDR1 LGHNA, CDR2 YSLEER. Trimming left V 0 bases short and J 5 bases short, with 23 bases between. The CDR3 is 18 residues long. The CDR3: CASSQDVGWAGGRDEQYF. DNA of the CDR3: TGCGCCAGCAGCCAAGATGTCGGTTGGGCGGGCGGTAGGGACGAGCAGTACTTC.

A single count supports this clonotype. The junction shows a germline mismatch at one end, possibly a read error. The chain couples TRBV7-7 to TRBJ2-1, with TRBD1 identical over 9 bases. This CDR3 comprises 16 residues. CDR1 is SSHAT and CDR2 is FNYEAQ in the germline V gene (reference sequence). DNA for the CDR3: TGTGCTAGCAGCTCGACCCCCGGGACAGGGTTGGTTGAGCAGTTCTTC. Its protein product is CASSSTPGTGLVEQFF.

This clonotype has a handful of counts. The V and J genes are TRBV29-1 and TRBJ2-7, with TRBD2 as a possible D gene (7 bases). Trimming pared 6 bases from V and 0 bases from J, leaving 15 bases between. The CDR3 extends over 14 amino acids. Looked up from germline, CDR1 is SQVTM and CDR2 is ANQGSEA. CDR3 sequence reads: CSVRGGADSYEQYF. CDR3 nucleotide sequence: TGCAGCGTGCGAGGGGGGGCGGACTCCTACGAGCAGTACTTC.